At least ten counts were recorded for the clone carrying this T cell receptor (beta chain). What it binds is unknown. TCRdb called the 5' RACE reads again in MiXCR, with one record for every CDR3 protein. The data contain about 320,000 distinct CDR3 sequences, approximately 4.3% of them singletons. This sample stems from a study of T cells after yellow fever vaccination. General observations from the study: CD4 and CD8 compartments shared a small share of clonotypes.

Germline values: CDR1 MGHRA, CDR2 YSYEKL. Between the trimmed V and J ends, which lost 4 bases and 3 bases, there was a span of 15 bases. This CDR3 spans 15 amino acids. This chain connects TRBV4-1 to TRBJ2-5; D possibly corresponds to TRBD1 (6 bases). This material consisted of PBMCs, taken 15 days after the yellow fever booster vaccination. The receptor was isolated from a man between 18 and 29 years old who received the YFV17D yellow fever vaccine. The CDR3 nucleotides read TGCGCCAGCAGCCCCCGGACAGTAACTAAAGAGACCCAGTACTTC. This translates into CASSPRTVTKETQYF.